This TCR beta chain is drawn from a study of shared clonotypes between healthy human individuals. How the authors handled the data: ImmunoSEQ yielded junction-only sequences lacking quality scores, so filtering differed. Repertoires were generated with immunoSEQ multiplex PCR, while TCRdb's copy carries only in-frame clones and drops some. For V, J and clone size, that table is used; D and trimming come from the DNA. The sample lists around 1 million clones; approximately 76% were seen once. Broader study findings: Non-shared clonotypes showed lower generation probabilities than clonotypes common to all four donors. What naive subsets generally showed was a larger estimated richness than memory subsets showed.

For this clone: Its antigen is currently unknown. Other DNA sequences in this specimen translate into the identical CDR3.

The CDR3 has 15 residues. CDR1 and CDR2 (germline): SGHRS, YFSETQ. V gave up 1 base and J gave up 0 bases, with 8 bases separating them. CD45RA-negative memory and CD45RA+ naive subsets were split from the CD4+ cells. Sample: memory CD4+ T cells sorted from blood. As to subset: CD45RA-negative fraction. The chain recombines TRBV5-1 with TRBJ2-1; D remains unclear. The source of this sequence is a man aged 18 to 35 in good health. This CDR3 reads CASSLTVSSYNEQFF. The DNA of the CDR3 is TGCGCCAGCAGCTTGACCGTTAGCTCCTACAATGAGCAGTTCTTC.